This T cell receptor beta chain was sequenced in a study of lymphopenia after photon versus proton radiotherapy. The study, taken as a whole, reports: Relative stability marked proton patients; photon patients lost diversity and naive cells. Larger post-nadir TCR diversity loss correlated inversely with survival in deceased patients. Oligoclonal CD8+ Temra expansion after nadir drove photon patients' diversity drop.

As regards this clone: Its antigen is not known.

Trimming removed 6 bases from V and 7 bases from J, with 22 bases in between. Germline V gives CDR1 MDHEN, CDR2 SYDVKM. The CDR3 runs 16 residues. The table came from immunoSEQ multiplex PCR; TCRdb's copy has only in-frame clones and leaves some out. The sample consists of 150,000 to 200,000 clones, about nine tenths of them appearing once. Material: peripheral blood, obtained from a patient treated with photon-based radiotherapy. The TCR originated in a man aged 50 or older with gastric cancer. The chain has TRBV28 and TRBJ2-1, with a tentative D call TRBD1 (5 bases). For the CDR3, the DNA is TGTGCCAGCAGCTCCCCCGGCACAGGTCGGGTGAATGAGCAGTTCTTC. The encoded protein is CASSSPGTGRVNEQFF.